The 18 T cell receptor beta chains listed next were all sequenced from one sample in a study of T-cell reconstitution after alpha-beta-depleted transplantation in children. The authors prepared the TCRbeta library with unique molecular identifiers. From the PCR reads, TCRdb called clonotypes with MiXCR, one entry per CDR3 protein. This table has approximately 590,000 distinct CDR3 sequences, roughly a tenth appearing once. Sequences were derived from PBMCs from the stem cell graft donor, sampled from the stem cell graft. These receptor sequences come from a human donor who donated a stem cell graft to a child with acute myeloid leukemia.

This clonotype was counted between two and nine times. This chain links TRBV7-2 with TRBJ2-5, with D uncertain. Per the germline V gene, CDR1 is SGHTA and CDR2 is FQGNSA. The CDR3 is 13 amino acids. Between the trimmed V and J ends, which lost 3 bases and 2 bases, there was a span of 7 bases. CDR3 in amino acids: CASSFASQETQYF. The CDR3 nucleotides are TGTGCCAGCAGCTTTGCTTCTCAAGAGACCCAGTACTTC.

This sequence joins TRBV20-1 and TRBJ2-1; a possible D gene is TRBD2 (6 bases). Trimming left V 3 bases short and J 6 bases short, with 18 bases between. Germline-derived CDR1 and CDR2 are DFQATT and SNEGSKA (reference sequence). This CDR3 has 15 residues. The DNA for the CDR3 is TGCAGTGCTAGGAATGAGGGCGGGATACCCAATGAGCAGTTCTTC. This codes for CSARNEGGIPNEQFF.

This chain uses TRBV20-1 with TRBJ2-1; possibly TRBD2 for D (6 bases). V dropped 5 bases and J dropped 6 bases, with 20 bases sitting between them. This CDR3 has 15 amino acids. Germline-derived CDR1 and CDR2 are DFQATT and SNEGSKA (reference sequence). This chain's CDR3 is CSALEVGGPANEQFF. CDR3 nucleotides: TGCAGTGCTTTAGAGGTCGGGGGTCCGGCCAATGAGCAGTTCTTC.

The J gene is TRBJ2-4, the V gene TRBV7-2; D is unclear. CDR1 SGHTA and CDR2 FQGNSA come from the germline V gene. Trimming took off 3 bases at V and 0 bases at J, with 9 bases between the two ends. This CDR3 region has 15 residues. CDR3 sequence reads: CASSFATVAKNIQYF. The CDR3 DNA follows: TGTGCCAGCAGCTTCGCGACGGTAGCCAAAAACATTCAGTACTTC. Variable domain in full (rest from reference TRBV7-2 and TRBJ2-4): GAGVSQSPSNKVTEKGKDVELRCDPISGHTALYWYRQSLGQGLEFLIYFQGNSAPDKSGLPSDRFSAERTGGSVSTLTIQRTQQEDSAVYLCASSFATVAKNIQYFGAGTRLSVL.

This clonotype was detected many times. This chain connects TRBV24-1 to TRBJ2-5; 7 bases are a match to TRBD1. The CDR3 length is 15 residues. The trim removed 3 bases at V and 1 base at J, leaving 4 bases unmatched. Germline V gives CDR1 KGHDR, CDR2 SFDVKD. This CDR3 is CATSDPDRFQETQYF. CDR3 coding DNA: TGTGCCACCAGTGATCCGGACAGGTTCCAAGAGACCCAGTACTTC.

The CDR3 loop reads CSVAGLAPYEQYF. DNA for the CDR3: TGCAGCGTCGCCGGACTAGCCCCCTACGAGCAGTACTTC. The chain has TRBV29-1 and TRBJ2-7; TRBD2 matches 8 bases. Germline trimming cut 6 bases from V and 2 bases from J; bases unmatched to any gene: 6. The CDR3 runs 13 residues. Looked up from germline, CDR1 is SQVTM and CDR2 is ANQGSEA.

The chain joins TRBV30 to TRBJ1-5; D call uncertain. The CDR3 has 13 amino acids. The germline V and J ends were trimmed by 2 bases and 4 bases, with 9 bases remaining between them. From germline, CDR1 is GTSNPN and CDR2 SVGIG (reference sequence). In nucleotides, the CDR3 is TGTGCCTGGAGTTTTGAGGGAAATCAGCCCCAGCATTTT. Its translation: CAWSFEGNQPQHF.

The chain links TRBV19 to TRBJ2-2; the match to TRBD1 covers 7 bases. This CDR3 is 15 amino acids long. Germline trimming cut 5 bases from V and 6 bases from J; bases unmatched to any gene: 9. Per the germline V gene, CDR1 is LNHDA and CDR2 is SQIVND (reference sequence). In nucleotides, the CDR3 is TGTGCCAGTAGTTTTAGACAGGGATCGGCCGGGGAGCTGTTTTTT. Its protein is CASSFRQGSAGELFF. Complete variable domain (other parts from reference TRBV19 and TRBJ2-2): DGGITQSPKYLFRKEGQNVTLSCEQNLNHDAMYWYRQDPGQGLRLIYYSQIVNDFQKGDIAEGYSVSREKKESFPLTVTSAQKNPTAFYLCASSFRQGSAGELFFGEGSRLTVL.

This clonotype was recorded many times. The chain couples TRBV28 to TRBJ2-1; 8 bases are shared with TRBD2. Trimming at V came to 9 bases and at J to 0 bases, leaving 7 bases not matched to a gene. CDR1 and CDR2 from the germline V gene are MDHEN and SYDVKM. This CDR3 has 15 amino acids. DNA of the CDR3: TGTGCCAGTCTTGTAAGCGGGAGCTCCTACAATGAGCAGTTCTTC. Protein product: CASLVSGSSYNEQFF. Variable domain in full (rest from reference TRBV28 and TRBJ2-1): DVKVTQSSRYLVKRTGEKVFLECVQDMDHENMFWYRQDPGLGLRLIYFSYDVKMKEKGDIPEGYSVSREKKERFSLILESASTNQTSMYLCASLVSGSSYNEQFFGPGTRLTVL.

This clonotype was detected many times. J is TRBJ2-7 and V is TRBV25-1; TRBD1 matches at 9 bases. In germline, CDR1 is MGHDK, CDR2 SYGVNS. The CDR3 contains 13 residues. The V gene end was trimmed by 7 bases and the J gene end by 2 bases; junction bases not matched to a gene: 3. CDR3 region: CASTGQGTYEQYF. The CDR3 DNA follows: TGTGCCAGCACGGGACAGGGAACCTACGAGCAGTACTTC.

This clonotype was seen more than once but under ten times. This chain connects TRBV28 to TRBJ2-7; 7 nucleotides agree with TRBD1. With 5 bases clipped from V and 3 bases from J, the junction kept 10 bases outside the gene matches. The CDR3 covers 15 residues. Germline-derived CDR1 and CDR2 are MDHEN and SYDVKM. The CDR3 here is CASSPGQATVYEQYF. The CDR3 region has the DNA TGTGCCAGCAGTCCTGGACAGGCCACGGTCTACGAGCAGTACTTC.

This clonotype was counted ten times or more. The chain has TRBV10-3 and TRBJ1-4, with TRBD1 matching over 8 bases. The CDR3 length is 13 residues. The trim removed 9 bases at V and 3 bases at J, leaving 3 bases unmatched. Germline-derived CDR1 and CDR2 are ENHRY and SYGVKD. The CDR3, as DNA: TGTGCCATAAGACAGGGGCCTAATGAAAAACTGTTTTTT. The encoded protein is CAIRQGPNEKLFF.

This clonotype was seen ten or more times. Mismatch with germline at one junction end may stem from a read error. The rearrangement links TRBV7-7 to TRBJ2-2; 10 nucleotides line up with TRBD2. There are 18 residues in the CDR3. Germline V gives CDR1 SSHAT, CDR2 FNYEAQ (reference sequence). The CDR3 nucleotides read TGTGCTAGCAGCTTAAGATATAGCGGGAGGCAATCCACCGGGGAGCTGTTTTTT. This codes for CASSLRYSGRQSTGELFF. The variable domain in full, completed from reference TRBV7-7 and TRBJ2-2, reads GAGVSQSPRYKVTKRGQDVTLRCDPISSHATLYWYQQALGQGPEFLTYFNYEAQPDKSGLPSDRFSAERPEGSISTLTIQRTEQRDSAMYRCASSLRYSGRQSTGELFFGEGSRLTVL.

The J gene is TRBJ2-2, the V gene TRBV20-1; TRBD2 aligns across 9 bases. Per germline, CDR1 DFQATT and CDR2 SNEGSKA (reference sequence). V dropped 3 bases and J dropped 6; count of bases not matched to a gene: 8. This CDR3 is 15 amino acids long. CDR3 sequence (DNA): TGCAGTGCTAGCCCCGGGACTAGCCGTTCCGGGGAGCTGTTTTTT. It encodes CSASPGTSRSGELFF.

This clonotype has a handful of counts. V and J are TRBV12-3 or TRBV12-4 and TRBJ2-3, with 11 bases identical to TRBD2. The V and J ends lost 6 bases and 0 bases, in that order; junction bases with no gene match: 8. The length of the CDR3 is 17 residues. The CDR3 bases are TGTGCCAGCAGCCCCGGGACTAGCGGTCAGAGCACAGATACGCAGTATTTT. Protein sequence: CASSPGTSGQSTDTQYF.

J is TRBJ2-2 and V is TRBV20-1; 11 bases match TRBD2. Looked up from germline, CDR1 is DFQATT and CDR2 is SNEGSKA (reference sequence). CDR3 length equals 14 residues. The ends lost 6 bases at V and 7 bases at J; junction bases unmatched: 7. CDR3 residues: CSAATSGIGGELFF. In nucleotides, the CDR3 is TGCAGTGCCGCGACTAGCGGGATTGGCGGGGAGCTGTTTTTT.

The rearrangement uses TRBV28 and TRBJ2-6; D not certain. The CDR3 sequence is 14 residues long. The V gene lost 4 bases and the J gene lost 1 base, with 5 bases spanning the gap. Germline V CDR1 and CDR2: MDHEN, SYDVKM. For the CDR3, the DNA is TGTGCCAGCAGTTATTTTTCTGGGGCCAACGTCCTGACTTTC. Translated, it gives CASSYFSGANVLTF.

This clonotype came up a few times. DNA for the CDR3: TGTGCCAGCAGTCGACTCAAGACAAGCTCCTACGAGCAGTACTTC. Translating it yields CASSRLKTSSYEQYF. The rearrangement joins TRBV6-2 or TRBV6-3 to TRBJ2-7; D unresolved. The CDR3 consists of 15 residues. Per germline, CDR1 MNHEY and CDR2 SVGEGT. V was trimmed by 5 bases and J by 0 bases, leaving 14 bases between them.